The 11 T cell receptor beta chains reported below all come from one sample, sequenced in a study of molecular identifiers for immune sequencing clone quantification. TCRdb recomputed calls from the PCR reads with MiXCR, one row per CDR3 protein. Found here are some 12,000 distinct CDR3 sequences, under 20% of them singletons; the top ten hold roughly 1.5%. Sequencing used naive CD8+ T cells from blood, with Jurkat cell RNA spiked in. Subset denoted: FACS-sorted CD8+CD4-CCR7+CD45RA+ naive T cells. The receptors stem from a human donor in good health. Some libraries in this study had Jurkat cell RNA spiked in.

In this sample, this clonotype is medium-sized. J is TRBJ1-5 and V is TRBV29-1; tentatively, D is TRBD1 (5 bases). V was cut by 7 bases and J by 5 bases, with 21 bases left in between. Germline V CDR1 and CDR2: SQVTM, ANQGSEA. The CDR3 contains 15 residues. As DNA, the CDR3 is TGCAGCGCCCTGGGAGAGGGGAACATGGATCAGCCCCAGCATTTT. It specifies CSALGEGNMDQPQHF.

This clonotype was observed many times. One end of the junction fails to match germline, which may point to a read error. The chain carries TRBV18 and TRBJ2-3; D is perhaps TRBD1 (6 bases). Germline CDR1 reads KGHSH; CDR2 reads LQKENI. The CDR3 consists of 13 residues. The CDR3 DNA reads TGTGCCAGCTCAACACCAGGACAGGATACGCAGTATTTT. Amino acids: CASSTPGQDTQYF.

The chain combines TRBV6-5 with TRBJ2-3; D not certain. The V and J ends lost 5 bases and 6 bases respectively, with 12 bases between them. Germline loops: CDR1 MNHEY, CDR2 SVGAGI. The CDR3 contains 13 residues. The CDR3 region is CASSRPLADTQYF. CDR3 DNA: TGTGCCAGCAGTCGTCCTCTTGCGGATACGCAGTATTTT.

This clonotype is medium-sized. The chain is built from TRBV9 and TRBJ2-3; 10 bases are shared with TRBD2. The junction had 7 bases not matched to a gene; V was cut back by 5 bases and J by 4 bases. Germline V gene data show CDR1 as SGDLS and CDR2 as YYNGEE. The CDR3 runs to 15 residues. The CDR3 DNA follows: TGTGCCAGCAGTAAAACTAGCGGGATGGCAGATACGCAGTATTTT. Translated: CASSKTSGMADTQYF.

This clonotype appeared many times. V is TRBV3-1 and J is TRBJ2-1, with D tentatively TRBD2 (6 bases). V shed 2 bases and J shed 12 bases, with 23 bases lying between them. Germline CDR1 reads LGHDT; CDR2 reads YNNKEL (reference sequence). The CDR3 consists of 16 residues. CDR3 amino acids: CASSQLTGLAQWGQFF. The CDR3 DNA is TGTGCCAGCAGCCAACTCACGGGACTGGCCCAATGGGGGCAGTTCTTC.

By sample fraction, this clonotype is medium-sized (0.01 to 0.1%). V and J are TRBV11-2 and TRBJ2-3; 8 nucleotides agree with TRBD2. CDR1 and CDR2 from the germline V gene are SGHAT and FQNNGV. V lost 4 bases to trimming and J lost 2 bases; unmatched junction nucleotides: 8. The CDR3 loop spans 16 amino acids. CDR3 amino acids: CASSYQSGRLTDTQYF. The CDR3, as DNA: TGTGCCAGCAGCTACCAGAGCGGGAGACTCACAGATACGCAGTATTTT. Based on the CDR3 plus reference TRBV11-2 and TRBJ2-3, the full variable domain is EAGVAQSPRYKIIEKRQSVAFWCNPISGHATLYWYQQILGQGPKLLIQFQNNGVVDDSQLPKDRFSAERLKGVDSTLKIQPAKLEDSAVYLCASSYQSGRLTDTQYFGPGTRLTVL.

Ten or more counts support this clonotype. V gene TRBV29-1 combines with J gene TRBJ2-7; TRBD1 is a possible D gene (6 bases). The CDR3 has 13 residues. The V gene's germline CDR1 is SQVTM and CDR2 ANQGSEA. The V end was cut by 6 bases, the J end by 0 bases, with 12 bases between. CDR3 amino acids: CSVVTGFSYEQYF. As DNA, the CDR3 is TGCAGCGTCGTTACAGGGTTCTCCTACGAGCAGTACTTC.

The rearrangement joins TRBV29-1 to TRBJ2-1; a possible D gene is TRBD2 (6 bases). V lost 4 bases and J 7 bases, leaving 14 bases between the germline ends. Germline V gene sequence: CDR1 SQVTM, CDR2 ANQGSEA. This CDR3 is built from 13 residues. Here the CDR3 reads CSVVPSEINEQFF. The CDR3 nucleotides are TGCAGCGTTGTTCCTAGCGAGATAAATGAGCAGTTCTTC.

This clonotype was detected many times. The chain carries TRBV14 and TRBJ2-1; D unresolved. V lost 4 bases and J 0 bases, leaving 7 bases between the germline ends. The CDR3 has 14 amino acids. Looked up from germline, CDR1 is SGHDN and CDR2 is FVKESK. CDR3 nucleotide sequence: TGTGCCAGCAGCCGACCCAGCTCCTACAATGAGCAGTTCTTC. Amino acids: CASSRPSSYNEQFF.

This clonotype occurred many times. The chain employs TRBV27 and TRBJ1-2; D not certain. CDR1 and CDR2 from the germline V gene are MNHEY and SMNVEV (reference sequence). The CDR3 is made up of 17 amino acids. Trimming stripped 5 bases from V and 7 bases from J, with 26 bases between. This chain's CDR3 is CASSPTPLTPREGGYTF. In DNA, the CDR3 is TGTGCCAGCAGTCCCACCCCCCTCACCCCGAGAGAGGGTGGCTACACCTTC.

Comment on this clonotype: Germline and junction disagree at one end, which may indicate a read error. The gene calls are TRBV6-5 and TRBJ1-5; possibly TRBD1 for D (5 bases). CDR3 length: 16 amino acids. Per the germline V gene, CDR1 is MNHEY and CDR2 is SVGAGI. In nucleotides, the CDR3 is TGTGCCAGCAGTCCGGGTGTGGGGGACTCTAATCCGCCCCAGCATTTT. It codes for CASSPGVGDSNPPQHF.